Listed here are 26 T cell receptor beta chains from one sample, sequenced in a study of T cells in Graves' hyperthyroidism and ophthalmopathy. Amplification targeted TCR beta CDR3 regions from RNA transcripts. The HTBI primer set drove a first-round RT-PCR of the TCR CDR3. One entry per CDR3 protein results from TCRdb running MiXCR on the multiplex PCR reads. The data contain under 550,000 distinct CDR3 sequences, 12% to 15% of them singletons. Specimen: blood. These receptors were collected from a woman between 18 and 29 years old with Graves' hyperthyroidism.

The chain carries TRBV20-1 and TRBJ2-2; D might be TRBD2 (5 bases). V lost 3 bases to trimming and J lost 6 bases, with 17 bases between them. Germline V gene sequence: CDR1 DFQATT, CDR2 SNEGSKA (reference sequence). This CDR3 contains 15 residues. CDR3 in amino acids: CSARVEKTGAGELFF. CDR3 DNA sequence: TGCAGTGCTAGGGTGGAAAAGACCGGGGCCGGGGAGCTGTTTTTT.

This clonotype was picked up many times. CDR3 sequence (DNA): TGTGCCAGCAGCGTACTAGCGGGAGGGCCCGACACCGGGGAGCTGTTTTTT. Translated: CASSVLAGGPDTGELFF. The genes are TRBV27 and TRBJ2-2; 13 bases are shared with TRBD2. CDR1 and CDR2 (germline): MNHEY, SMNVEV (reference sequence). CDR3 length: 17 amino acids. The trim removed 6 bases at V and 3 bases at J, leaving 7 bases unmatched.

V gene TRBV19 combines with J gene TRBJ2-3; 16 nucleotides line up with TRBD2. Germline V gene sequence: CDR1 LNHDA, CDR2 SQIVND (reference sequence). CDR3 length equals 19 residues. V dropped 3 bases and J dropped 6; count of bases not matched to a gene: 12. The CDR3 region is CASSIKGTGTSGRADTQYF. In DNA form, the CDR3 reads TGTGCCAGTAGTATTAAAGGAACCGGGACTAGCGGGAGGGCGGATACGCAGTATTTT.

The V and J genes are TRBV6-1 and TRBJ2-1, with 7 bases lining up with TRBD1. The CDR3 totals 15 residues. V was clipped by 6 bases and J by 8 bases; unmatched bases: 13. From germline, CDR1 is MNHNS and CDR2 SASEGT. The CDR3, as DNA: TGTGCCAGCAGCCCCAAAGGGGGCAAAGTCGATGAGCAGTTCTTC. This sequence encodes CASSPKGGKVDEQFF.

This clonotype was recorded many times. The rearrangement uses TRBV11-1 and TRBJ2-1; TRBD1 matches 11 bases. Germline lookup yields CDR1 SGHAT and CDR2 FQDESV (reference sequence). The CDR3 runs to 14 residues. After removal of 3 bases from V and 7 bases from J, the junction contained 2 bases not matched to a gene. This CDR3 is CASSLGQGGNEQFF. CDR3 DNA: TGTGCCAGCAGCTTGGGACAGGGGGGTAATGAGCAGTTCTTC.

V and J are TRBV7-6 and TRBJ1-2; a possible D gene is TRBD1 (5 bases). Trimming cost V 5 bases and J 0 bases, with 19 bases left between them. The CDR3 is 17 amino acids. Germline V gene lookup returns CDR1 SGHVS and CDR2 FNYEAQ. Here the CDR3 reads CASSVSARDGANYGYTF. The CDR3 DNA reads TGTGCCAGCAGCGTCTCTGCCCGGGACGGAGCTAACTATGGCTACACCTTC. Using reference TRBV7-6 and TRBJ1-2 for the parts outside the CDR3, the full variable domain is GAGVSQSPRYKVTKRGQDVALRCDPISGHVSLYWYRQALGQGPEFLTYFNYEAQQDKSGLPNDRFSAERPEGSISTLTIQRTEQRDSAMYRCASSVSARDGANYGYTFGSGTRLTVV.

This clonotype occurred many times. This chain links TRBV7-2 with TRBJ2-1, with 11 positions matching TRBD2. The J segment lost 10 bases and the V segment lost 5 bases, leaving 10 bases of the junction unmatched. The CDR3 spans 15 residues. The V gene's germline CDR1 is SGHTA and CDR2 FQGNSA. For the CDR3, the DNA is TGTGCCAGCAGCCCGGGTGGGCTAGCGGGAGGCGAGCAGTTCTTC. It yields the protein CASSPGGLAGGEQFF.

This clonotype showed up many times. This sequence joins TRBV9 and TRBJ1-1; no clear D. This CDR3 is 14 amino acids long. With 0 bases removed from V and 1 base from J, the gap between germline ends came to 7 bases. Germline V gene lookup returns CDR1 SGDLS and CDR2 YYNGEE. The CDR3 here is CASSVGRTNTEAFF. DNA for the CDR3: TGTGCCAGCAGCGTAGGAAGGACGAACACTGAAGCTTTCTTT.

This clonotype has ten or more counts. The gene calls are TRBV7-8 and TRBJ1-1; D uncertain. The V end was cut by 2 bases, the J end by 2 bases, with 9 bases between. The germline V gene encodes CDR1 SGHVS and CDR2 FQNEAQ. The CDR3 sequence is 14 residues long. DNA of the CDR3: TGTGCCAGCAGCTTATTCAGCCTTAACACTGAAGCTTTCTTT. Residues: CASSLFSLNTEAFF.

The chain carries TRBV7-9 and TRBJ2-2; possible D gene TRBD2, 5 bases. Germline CDR1 is SEHNR and CDR2 is FQNEAQ (reference sequence). The CDR3 is 14 amino acids. Trimming removed 5 bases from V and 5 bases from J, with 12 bases in between. The CDR3 region is CASSRFGDTGELFF. Here the CDR3 DNA reads TGTGCCAGCAGCCGGTTCGGGGATACCGGGGAGCTGTTTTTT. Supplemented by reference TRBV7-9 and TRBJ2-2, the full variable domain reads DTGVSQNPRHKITKRGQNVTFRCDPISEHNRLYWYRQTLGQGPEFLTYFQNEAQLEKSRLLSDRFSAERPKGSFSTLEIQRTEQGDSAMYLCASSRFGDTGELFFGEGSRLTVL.

This clonotype was seen ten or more times. The rearrangement links TRBV5-5 to TRBJ2-5, with TRBD2 matching 12 bases. Per the germline V gene, CDR1 is SGHKS and CDR2 is YYEKEE (reference sequence). CDR3 length: 14 residues. Losses at the gene ends were 4 bases for V and 4 bases for J; bases not matched to a gene: 2. CDR3 sequence reads: CASSGGLAGETQYF. The CDR3 region has the DNA TGTGCCAGCAGCGGGGGACTAGCGGGAGAGACCCAGTACTTC.

The V and J genes are TRBV4-1 and TRBJ2-5; D is ambiguous. This CDR3 contains 17 residues. The germline gives CDR1 MGHRA, CDR2 YSYEKL. Between the trimmed V and J ends, which lost 0 bases and 5 bases, there was a span of 19 bases. The CDR3: CASSQEGTRLEVETQYF. The CDR3 DNA follows: TGCGCCAGCAGCCAAGAGGGTACACGGCTCGAGGTGGAGACCCAGTACTTC.

This clonotype was picked up a small number of times. The J gene is TRBJ1-2, the V gene TRBV6-1, with a weak D call TRBD1 (6 bases). V lost 5 bases to trimming and J lost 3 bases, with 16 bases between them. Germline V gene lookup returns CDR1 MNHNS and CDR2 SASEGT. The CDR3 consists of 15 residues. The CDR3 DNA sequence: TGTGCCAGCAGTAATAGGGGGTCTTACGACTATGGCTACACCTTC. Translating it yields CASSNRGSYDYGYTF.

This clonotype was observed many times. J is TRBJ1-1 and V is TRBV20-1; D gene ambiguous. CDR3 length: 15 amino acids. The germline V and J ends were trimmed by 0 bases and 2 bases, with 13 bases remaining between them. The V gene's germline CDR1 is DFQATT and CDR2 SNEGSKA (reference sequence). The chain's CDR3 is CSARDLGVSNTEAFF. DNA for the CDR3: TGCAGTGCTAGAGATCTCGGGGTAAGCAACACTGAAGCTTTCTTT.

The gene calls are TRBV9 and TRBJ1-1, with 7 bases aligning to TRBD1. This CDR3 is built from 16 residues. J lost 2 bases, V lost 0 bases, and 7 bases had no gene match. The germline V gene has CDR1 SGDLS and CDR2 YYNGEE. CDR3 coding DNA: TGTGCCAGCAGCGTAGGACCCACAGGGGTAAACACTGAAGCTTTCTTT. It encodes CASSVGPTGVNTEAFF. Combining the CDR3 with reference TRBV9 and TRBJ1-1 gives the whole variable domain DSGVTQTPKHLITATGQRVTLRCSPRSGDLSVYWYQQSLDQGLQFLIQYYNGEERAKGNILERFSAQQFPDLHSELNLSSLELGDSALYFCASSVGPTGVNTEAFFGQGTRLTVV.

This clonotype was observed at least ten times. The chain combines TRBV10-3 with TRBJ2-3, with D maybe TRBD2 (5 bases). Deletions cut 3 bases from V and 0 bases from J, with 16 bases between. Germline values: CDR1 ENHRY, CDR2 SYGVKD. This CDR3 comprises 17 residues. The chain's CDR3 is CAISDSSDGLSTDTQYF. The DNA of the CDR3 is TGTGCCATCAGTGATAGTAGCGACGGGCTAAGCACAGATACGCAGTATTTT.

The table lists this clonotype with many counts. The CDR3 coding sequence is TGCAGTGCTAGAGGGCTAGCGGGAGACGAGACCCAGTACTTC. This encodes CSARGLAGDETQYF. This rearrangement joins TRBV20-1 to TRBJ2-5; 10 bases line up with TRBD2. The CDR3 length is 14 residues. V shed 1 base, J shed 5 bases, and the junction held 4 bases outside the gene matches. Germline V CDR1 and CDR2: DFQATT, SNEGSKA (reference sequence).

This clonotype has a count of ten or more. The DNA for the CDR3 is TGCAGCGTGGCACAGCTTATGAACACTGAAGCTTTCTTT. Its protein is CSVAQLMNTEAFF. J is TRBJ1-1 and V is TRBV29-1; D gene uncertain. Trimming stripped 6 bases from V and 0 bases from J, with 11 bases between. The CDR3 runs to 13 residues. Germline V gives CDR1 SQVTM, CDR2 ANQGSEA.

J is TRBJ1-1 and V is TRBV28; D may be TRBD1 (5 bases). The CDR3 runs to 16 residues. The germline V gene has CDR1 MDHEN and CDR2 SYDVKM. V lost 2 bases, J lost 2 bases, and 15 bases lay in between. The CDR3 DNA follows: TGTGCCAGCAGTTTAATAACTGGGACGGGCAACACTGAAGCTTTCTTT. This translates into CASSLITGTGNTEAFF.

In this sample, this clonotype turned up a few times. This chain joins TRBV6-2 or TRBV6-3 and TRBJ2-1; TRBD1 agrees at 9 bases. This CDR3 is 15 amino acids long. Unmatched junction bases numbered 11, after V lost 6 bases and J lost 8 bases. The germline CDR1 and CDR2 sequences are MNHEY and SVGEGT. The CDR3: CASSHRDRVVDEQFF. The CDR3 DNA reads TGTGCCAGCAGCCACCGGGACAGGGTCGTAGATGAGCAGTTCTTC.

This clonotype was recorded at least ten times. This sequence joins TRBV27 and TRBJ2-7; D may be TRBD1 (6 bases). The germline V gene encodes CDR1 MNHEY and CDR2 SMNVEV (reference sequence). The CDR3 totals 15 residues. V shed 3 bases and J shed 2 bases, with 14 bases lying between them. The CDR3 here is CASSFVRGRTYEQYF. The DNA of the CDR3 is TGTGCCAGCAGTTTTGTCAGGGGAAGGACCTACGAGCAGTACTTC.

A single count supports this clonotype. The rearrangement uses TRBV19 and TRBJ1-2; possibly TRBD1 for D (6 bases). The ends were cut back, 5 bases at V and 7 bases at J, with 14 bases in the middle. The CDR3 length is 13 residues. Germline CDR1 reads LNHDA; CDR2 reads SQIVND (reference sequence). CDR3 sequence: CASSPTGARGYTF. CDR3 bases: TGTGCCAGTAGTCCGACAGGAGCTCGTGGCTACACCTTC. Together with reference TRBV19 and TRBJ1-2, the CDR3 gives the full variable domain: DGGITQSPKYLFRKEGQNVTLSCEQNLNHDAMYWYRQDPGQGLRLIYYSQIVNDFQKGDIAEGYSVSREKKESFPLTVTSAQKNPTAFYLCASSPTGARGYTFGSGTRLTVV.

The chain has TRBV7-9 and TRBJ2-5; possible D gene TRBD1, 5 bases. Deletions cut 3 bases from V and 1 base from J, with 15 bases between. The germline CDR1 and CDR2 sequences are SEHNR and FQNEAQ (reference sequence). This CDR3 has 16 amino acids. The CDR3 region has the DNA TGTGCCAGCAGCTTGGTGGTGTTGGGGCTCCAAGAGACCCAGTACTTC. Its protein product is CASSLVVLGLQETQYF.

This clonotype was counted many times. The chain links TRBV20-1 to TRBJ2-1; 7 nucleotides match TRBD2. The CDR3 runs 14 residues. CDR1 is DFQATT, CDR2 SNEGSKA, per germline (reference sequence). V lost 2 bases to trimming and J lost 7 bases; unmatched junction nucleotides: 8. The CDR3 region is CSARRAGVGNEQFF. CDR3 sequence (DNA): TGCAGTGCTAGAAGGGCGGGAGTGGGGAATGAGCAGTTCTTC.

This clonotype was observed once. The gene calls are TRBV12-3 or TRBV12-4 and TRBJ2-3; D remains ambiguous. The ends were cut back, 6 bases at V and 3 bases at J, with 10 bases in the middle. The CDR3 runs to 13 residues. CDR3 sequence (DNA): TGTGCCAGCAGCCCACAGTGGACAGATACGCAGTATTTT. Translated: CASSPQWTDTQYF.

The table lists this clonotype with many counts. The chain uses TRBV5-1 and TRBJ2-3; 8 bases fit TRBD1. The CDR3 covers 14 residues. Trimming removed 5 bases from V and 4 bases from J; junction bases left unmatched: 6. Per the germline V gene, CDR1 is SGHRS and CDR2 is YFSETQ. Here the CDR3 DNA reads TGCGCCAGCAGGGTCGGACAGGGCGCAGATACGCAGTATTTT. Amino acids: CASRVGQGADTQYF.